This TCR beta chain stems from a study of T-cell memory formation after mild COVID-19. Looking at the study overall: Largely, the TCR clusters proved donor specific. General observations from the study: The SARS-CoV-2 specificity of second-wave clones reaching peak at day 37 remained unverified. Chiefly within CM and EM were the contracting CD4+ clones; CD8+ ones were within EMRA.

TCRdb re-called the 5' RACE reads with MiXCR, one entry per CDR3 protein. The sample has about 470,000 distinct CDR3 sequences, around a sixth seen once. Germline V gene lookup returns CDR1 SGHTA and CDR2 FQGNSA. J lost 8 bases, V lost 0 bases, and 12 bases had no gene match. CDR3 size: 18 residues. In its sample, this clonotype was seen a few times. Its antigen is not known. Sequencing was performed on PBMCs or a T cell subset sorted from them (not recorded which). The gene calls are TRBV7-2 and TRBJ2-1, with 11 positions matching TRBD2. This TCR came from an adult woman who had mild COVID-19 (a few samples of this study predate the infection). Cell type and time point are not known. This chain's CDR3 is CASSLARSFSGRAYEQFF. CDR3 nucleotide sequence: TGTGCCAGCAGCTTAGCGCGTTCTTTTAGCGGGAGGGCTTATGAGCAGTTCTTC.